One sample yielded the 25 T cell receptor beta chains listed below, sequenced in a study of shared clonotypes between healthy human individuals. TCRdb keeps only in-frame clones here, not all; method: immunoSEQ multiplex PCR. The sample lists about 690,000 clones, 80% to 95% occurring once. The sample consisted of memory CD8+ T cells from PBMCs. The subset is: CD45RO+ cells pooled with CCR7-negative TemRA cells. The receptors here all came from a man between 18 and 29 years old in good health. Some clones in this sample may be carry-over from other donors' samples.

The chain links TRBV14 to TRBJ2-1; 9 nucleotides line up with TRBD2. With 6 bases clipped from V and 7 bases from J, the junction kept 4 bases outside the gene matches. CDR3 length: 13 residues. Per germline, CDR1 SGHDN and CDR2 FVKESK. CDR3 nucleotides: TGTGCCAGCAGTGTGAGCGGGGGGAATGAGCAGTTCTTC. Encoded protein: CASSVSGGNEQFF.

The V and J genes are TRBV19 and TRBJ1-2; no definite D call. Germline values: CDR1 LNHDA, CDR2 SQIVND (reference sequence). This CDR3 comprises 15 residues. V lost 3 bases to trimming and J lost 0 bases, with 11 bases between them. The CDR3 DNA follows: TGTGCCAGTAGTATCTACAGACGATCTAACTATGGCTACACCTTC. Its protein is CASSIYRRSNYGYTF.

This rearrangement joins TRBV15 to TRBJ2-7; possibly TRBD1 for D (6 bases). The germline gives CDR1 LNHNV, CDR2 YYDKDF (reference sequence). The CDR3 runs to 14 residues. Trimming removed 0 bases at V and 3 bases at J, with 9 bases between. The chain's CDR3 is CATSRDGRGYEQYF. The CDR3 bases are TGTGCCACCAGCAGAGACGGCAGGGGCTACGAGCAGTACTTC.

This chain links TRBV9 with TRBJ2-7, with D maybe TRBD1 (6 bases). The CDR3 has 13 amino acids. Between the trimmed V and J ends, which lost 3 bases and 5 bases, there was a span of 12 bases. Germline values: CDR1 SGDLS, CDR2 YYNGEE. Here the CDR3 reads CASSAGHPNEQYF. The DNA for the CDR3 is TGTGCCAGCAGCGCGGGACATCCTAACGAGCAGTACTTC.

V usage is TRBV19 and J usage is TRBJ2-7; no definite D call. Germline V gene sequence: CDR1 LNHDA, CDR2 SQIVND (reference sequence). The length of the CDR3 is 12 residues. V lost 2 bases and J 5 bases, leaving 7 bases between the germline ends. The CDR3 nucleotides are TGTGCCAGTAGTATATTGGGCGACGAGCAGTACTTC. Translating it yields CASSILGDEQYF.

The rearrangement links TRBV6-1 to TRBJ2-3; the D is unclear. Germline V gives CDR1 MNHNS, CDR2 SASEGT. This CDR3 has 12 residues. The germline V and J ends were trimmed by 6 bases and 3 bases, with 7 bases remaining between them. The CDR3 nucleotides read TGTGCCAGCAGCCCCGATACAGATACGCAGTATTTT. This sequence encodes CASSPDTDTQYF.

The rearrangement links TRBV27 to TRBJ1-1; tentative D call: TRBD1 (5 bases). The CDR3 has 14 amino acids. V lost 6 bases to trimming and J lost 7 bases, with 18 bases between them. Germline V CDR1 and CDR2: MNHEY, SMNVEV (reference sequence). The CDR3 protein is CASRPDDRPFEAFF. For the CDR3, the DNA is TGTGCCAGCAGACCCGACGACAGACCCTTTGAAGCTTTCTTT.

This chain joins TRBV7-6 and TRBJ2-5; possibly TRBD1 for D (5 bases). Germline loops: CDR1 SGHVS, CDR2 FNYEAQ. The V end was cut by 2 bases, the J end by 5 bases, with 15 bases between. The CDR3 contains 15 residues. Written as DNA, the CDR3 is TGTGCCAGCAGCTTATATACAGGCGCTCGGGAGACCCAGTACTTC. Translation gives CASSLYTGARETQYF.

The rearrangement joins TRBV15 to TRBJ2-3; D tentatively reads TRBD1 or TRBD2 (6 bases each). This CDR3 contains 15 residues. V gave up 8 bases and J gave up 3 bases, with 18 bases separating them. CDR1 is LNHNV and CDR2 is YYDKDF in the germline V gene (reference sequence). The CDR3: CATGEGGTGTDTQYF. The CDR3 coding sequence is TGTGCCACCGGCGAGGGGGGAACGGGGACAGATACGCAGTATTTT.

This chain uses TRBV2 with TRBJ2-7; no clear D. Trimming took 6 bases from V and 0 from J, leaving 27 bases between them. Germline V gene data show CDR1 as SNHLY and CDR2 as FYNNEI. This CDR3 is built from 19 residues. CDR3: CASSDPASHVRSSSYEQYF. The CDR3 nucleotides read TGTGCCAGCAGCGACCCAGCTTCCCACGTAAGGTCGAGCTCCTACGAGCAGTACTTC.

The V call is TRBV7-9, the J call TRBJ2-5, with a tentative D call TRBD2 (5 bases). Matching the DNA end better, TRBJ2-7 makes the J call doubtful. The CDR3 is 14 residues long. CDR1 and CDR2 (germline): SEHNR, FQNEAQ (reference sequence). The CDR3 DNA reads TGTGCCAGCAGCCCCGTGGGGAGTACCTACGAGCAGTACTTC. Protein: CASSPVGSTYEQYF.

The chain joins TRBV9 to TRBJ2-7, with D perhaps matching TRBD1 or TRBD2 (5 bases each). The CDR3 contains 13 residues. Germline CDR1 reads SGDLS; CDR2 reads YYNGEE. Between the trimmed V and J ends, which lost 3 bases and 2 bases, there was a span of 9 bases. In DNA, the CDR3 is TGTGCCAGCAGCGAAGGGACCGCCTACGAGCAGTACTTC. The encoded protein is CASSEGTAYEQYF. Looking up the rest from reference TRBV9 and TRBJ2-7 gives the full variable domain: DSGVTQTPKHLITATGQRVTLRCSPRSGDLSVYWYQQSLDQGLQFLIQYYNGEERAKGNILERFSAQQFPDLHSELNLSSLELGDSALYFCASSEGTAYEQYFGPGTRLTVT.

The chain combines TRBV27 with TRBJ2-3; no reliable D call. The CDR3 sequence is 16 residues long. CDR1 MNHEY and CDR2 SMNVEV come from the germline V gene (reference sequence). Trimming removed 2 bases from V and 6 bases from J, with 18 bases in between. CDR3 DNA sequence: TGTGCCAGCAGTTTACTCACTCCAACGGGCGCTGATACGCAGTATTTT. Its protein product is CASSLLTPTGADTQYF.

In its sample, this clone was seen once. The V call is TRBV29-1, the J call TRBJ2-4, with no clear D. CDR3 length: 14 residues. Per the germline V gene, CDR1 is SQVTM and CDR2 is ANQGSEA. V gave up 6 bases and J gave up 1 base, with 13 bases separating them. The CDR3 DNA sequence: TGCAGCGTACTCTACGAGGTGGCCAAAAACATTCAGTACTTC. Protein: CSVLYEVAKNIQYF.

This sequence joins TRBV28 and TRBJ2-5, with 7 bases aligning to TRBD2. The V gene's germline CDR1 is MDHEN and CDR2 SYDVKM. The V segment lost 3 bases and the J segment 1 base; nucleotides outside the gene matches: 14. CDR3 length equals 18 residues. The CDR3 spells CASSFQSRGGYGQETQYF. The CDR3 DNA reads TGTGCCAGCAGTTTTCAGTCCCGCGGGGGATACGGCCAAGAGACCCAGTACTTC.

CDR3 sequence: CASSPPGRQNTGELFF. In nucleotides, the CDR3 is TGTGCCAGCAGCCCTCCGGGACGGCAGAACACCGGGGAGCTGTTTTTT. The chain is built from TRBV7-9 and TRBJ2-2; either TRBD1 or TRBD2 may fit D (5 bases each). The CDR3 sequence is 16 residues long. Deletions cut 5 bases from V and 1 base from J, with 14 bases between. The germline gives CDR1 SEHNR, CDR2 FQNEAQ (reference sequence).

The chain employs TRBV7-6 and TRBJ1-1, with D possibly TRBD1 on 5 matching bases. Germline V lookup: CDR1 SGHVS, CDR2 FNYEAQ. This CDR3 spans 15 amino acids. V lost 1 base to trimming and J lost 1 base, with 10 bases between them. For the CDR3, the DNA is TGTGCCAGCAGCTTAGGGGCAGGGAGGAACACTGAAGCTTTCTTT. Translation gives CASSLGAGRNTEAFF.

The genes are TRBV5-4 and TRBJ2-7; 8 positions match TRBD2. J lost 2 bases, V lost 0 bases, and 7 bases had no gene match. CDR3 size: 16 residues. CDR1 is SGHNT, CDR2 YYREEE, per germline (reference sequence). CDR3 protein: CASSLAGGEWAYEQYF. CDR3 coding DNA: TGTGCCAGCAGCTTGGCCGGGGGGGAATGGGCCTACGAGCAGTACTTC.

V gene TRBV6-1 combines with J gene TRBJ1-3; a possible D gene is TRBD1 (6 bases). The CDR3 has 16 amino acids. V lost 3 bases to trimming and J lost 2 bases, with 14 bases between them. Germline CDR1 is MNHNS and CDR2 is SASEGT. The CDR3 protein is CASSDRWAGAGNTIYF. As DNA, the CDR3 is TGTGCCAGCAGTGATCGGTGGGCAGGGGCTGGAAACACCATATATTTT.

This chain connects TRBV7-6 to TRBJ2-1, with 8 bases aligning to TRBD2. This CDR3 has 16 residues. Per germline, CDR1 SGHVS and CDR2 FNYEAQ. After removal of 5 bases from V and 0 bases from J, the junction contained 6 bases not matched to a gene. CDR3 DNA sequence: TGTGCCAGCAGCCCTTCTAGCGGGCCCTCCTACAATGAGCAGTTCTTC. This sequence encodes CASSPSSGPSYNEQFF.

The J gene is TRBJ1-2, the V gene TRBV5-8, with TRBD1 as a possible D gene (5 bases). Trimming shortened V by 0 bases and J by 5 bases, and 11 bases separated the two germline ends. The CDR3 sequence is 14 residues long. The germline V gene encodes CDR1 SGHTS and CDR2 YDEGEE. This CDR3 reads CASSLGTGGYGYTF. The CDR3 DNA follows: TGTGCCAGCAGCTTGGGAACAGGAGGATATGGCTACACCTTC.

The V gene is TRBV4-3, the J gene TRBJ2-7; 7 bases are shared with TRBD1. This CDR3 has 16 residues. Germline CDR1 and CDR2: LGHNA and YSLEER. Trimming took 4 bases from V and 0 from J; bases not matched to a gene: 9. The CDR3 sequence: CASSRNWDSFSYEQYF. The CDR3 DNA reads as TGCGCCAGCAGCCGAAATTGGGACAGCTTCTCCTACGAGCAGTACTTC.

About this clone: This sequence is one base from a far larger clone and is likely a read error. The chain has TRBV11-2 and TRBJ2-7, with D possibly called TRBD1 or TRBD2 (5 bases each). This CDR3 comprises 14 residues. Germline loops: CDR1 SGHAT, CDR2 FQNNGV. CDR3 DNA sequence: TGTGCCAGCGGGGGAACGGGAAAGTGGCTCGAGCAGTGCTTC. Translation gives CASGGTGKWLEQCF.

This clone was seen a single time. The gene calls are TRBV27 and TRBJ2-1, with D possibly being TRBD1 or TRBD2 (5 bases each). With 7 bases removed from V and 9 bases from J, the gap between germline ends came to 19 bases. CDR1 is MNHEY, CDR2 SMNVEV, per germline (reference sequence). The CDR3 length is 14 residues. The CDR3 region has the DNA TGTGCCAGCACCCAGAGGGGAGTGTTTAGTGAGCAGTTCTTC. Protein sequence: CASTQRGVFSEQFF.

On this clone: An end of the junction differs from the germline gene, which may be a read error. The CDR3: CSVQERFSGNTIYF. CDR3 DNA sequence: TGCAGCGTTCAAGAGAGGTTCTCTGGAAACACCATATATTTT. This rearrangement joins TRBV29-1 to TRBJ1-3; D remains ambiguous. Germline assignment: CDR1 SQVTM and CDR2 ANQGSEA. The CDR3 loop spans 14 amino acids.